This TCR beta chain was captured by sequencing in a study of CD8 T cells in ankylosing spondylitis. The study's findings and limits: In synovial fluid and blood from reactive arthritis, some motif variants were previously reported. Ankylosing spondylitis blood appeared to be characterized by a TCR beta motif of 8 or 9 highly homologous variants. There was reportedly significant enrichment of clones that were disease-linked in matched ankylosing spondylitis synovial fluid.

A remark on this clonotype: Its antigen is not identified.

Germline CDR1 and CDR2: SGHAT and FQDESV (reference sequence). Trimming cost V 7 bases and J 10 bases, with 20 bases left between them. The CDR3 is 14 amino acids. Quantitative barcoded 5'-RACE was used to prepare TCR beta libraries. TCRdb re-analysed the 5' RACE reads in MiXCR, keeping a single row per CDR3 protein. The sample lists roughly 670,000 distinct CDR3 sequences; 15% to 20% were seen once. What was sequenced was blood, either unsorted or a sorted T cell fraction (not recorded which). The V call is TRBV11-1, the J call TRBJ2-1; the D is unclear. The sequence was collected from a male donor with ankylosing spondylitis. CDR3 DNA sequence: TGTGCCAGCACCTATGTAAAGGATGGTGGGGAGCAGTTCTTC. Amino acids: CASTYVKDGGEQFF.